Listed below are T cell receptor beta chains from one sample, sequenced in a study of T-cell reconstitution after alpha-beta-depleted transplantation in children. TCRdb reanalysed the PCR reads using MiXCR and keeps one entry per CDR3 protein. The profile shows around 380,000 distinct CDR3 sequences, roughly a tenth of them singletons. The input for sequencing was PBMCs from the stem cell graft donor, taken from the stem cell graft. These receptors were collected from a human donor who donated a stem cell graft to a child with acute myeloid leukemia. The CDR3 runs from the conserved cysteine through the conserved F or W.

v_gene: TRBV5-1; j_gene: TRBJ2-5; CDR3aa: CASSYGTSRGETQYF
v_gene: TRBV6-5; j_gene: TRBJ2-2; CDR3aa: CASSYGAYSNTGELFF
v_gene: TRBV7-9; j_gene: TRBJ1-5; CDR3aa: CASSLDQGRGDQPQHF
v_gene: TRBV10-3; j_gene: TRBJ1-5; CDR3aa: CAISESNLQPQHF
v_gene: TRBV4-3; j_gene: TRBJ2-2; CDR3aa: CASSQITALNTGELFF
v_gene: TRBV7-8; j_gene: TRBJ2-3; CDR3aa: CASSLSSLDTQYF
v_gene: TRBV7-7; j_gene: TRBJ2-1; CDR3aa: CASSASGTGGEQFF
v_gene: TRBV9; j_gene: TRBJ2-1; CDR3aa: CASSVADRAHEQFF
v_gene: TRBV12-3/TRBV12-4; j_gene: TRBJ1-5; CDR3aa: CASSLVTSNQPQHF
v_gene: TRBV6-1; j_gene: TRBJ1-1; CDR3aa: CASSWRGRAKGNTEAFF
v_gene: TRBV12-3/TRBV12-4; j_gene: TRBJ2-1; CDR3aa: CASSGTSGTYNEQFF
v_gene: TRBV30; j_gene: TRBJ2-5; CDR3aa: CAWSGTWGSGGTQYF
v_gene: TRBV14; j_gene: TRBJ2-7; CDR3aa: CASSQGGGFSYEQYF
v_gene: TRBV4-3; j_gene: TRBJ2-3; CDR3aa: CASSRLAGIGDTQYF
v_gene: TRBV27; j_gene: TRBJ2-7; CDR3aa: CASSPWRGPYEQYF
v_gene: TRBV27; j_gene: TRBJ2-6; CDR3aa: CASSRETGTGSSGANVLTF
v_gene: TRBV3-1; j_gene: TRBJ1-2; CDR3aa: CASSQWVGQGKDYTF
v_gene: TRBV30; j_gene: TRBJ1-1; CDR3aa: CAWANTGNTEAFF
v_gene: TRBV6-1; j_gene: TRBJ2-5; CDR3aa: CASRTSGSSETQYF
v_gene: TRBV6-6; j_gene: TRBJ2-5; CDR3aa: CASSYSTVTQYF
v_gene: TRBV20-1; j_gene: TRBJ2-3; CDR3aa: CSARGSRTSTDTQYF
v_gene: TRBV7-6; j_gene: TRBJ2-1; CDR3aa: CASSGGDYNNEQFF
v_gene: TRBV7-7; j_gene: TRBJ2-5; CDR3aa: CASSPDYGAKTQYF
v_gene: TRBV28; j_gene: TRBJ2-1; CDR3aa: CASSLPRGYNEQFF
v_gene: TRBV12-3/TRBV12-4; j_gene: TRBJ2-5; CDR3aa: CASSLAGRGRETQYF
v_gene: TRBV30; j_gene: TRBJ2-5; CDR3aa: CAWSLGAETQYF
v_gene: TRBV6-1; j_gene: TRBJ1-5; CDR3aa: CASRRGLGQPQHF
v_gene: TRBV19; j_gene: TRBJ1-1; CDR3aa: CATRGDLDTEAFF
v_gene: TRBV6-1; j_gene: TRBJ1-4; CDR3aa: CASSPPRQGASNEKLFF
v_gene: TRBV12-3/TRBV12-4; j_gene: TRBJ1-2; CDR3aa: CASSLGPGDPLYGYTF
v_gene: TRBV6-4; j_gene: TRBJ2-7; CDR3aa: CARARGVKDHEQYF
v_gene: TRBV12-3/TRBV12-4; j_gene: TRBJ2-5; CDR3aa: CASSLSPGEVTQYF
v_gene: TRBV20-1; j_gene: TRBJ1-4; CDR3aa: CSASEDEKLFF
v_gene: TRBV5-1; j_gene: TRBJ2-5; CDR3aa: CASSLDGGDQETQYF
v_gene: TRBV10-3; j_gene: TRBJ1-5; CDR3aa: CAISESGSSNQPQHF
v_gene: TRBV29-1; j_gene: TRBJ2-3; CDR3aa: CSVAIYTDTQYF
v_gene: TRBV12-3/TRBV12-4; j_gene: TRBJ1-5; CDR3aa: CASSFSGGSNQPQHF
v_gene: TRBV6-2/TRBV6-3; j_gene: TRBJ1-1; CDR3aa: CASSYLGANTEAFF
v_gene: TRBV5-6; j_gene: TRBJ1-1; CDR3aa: CASSLDRGLNTEAFF
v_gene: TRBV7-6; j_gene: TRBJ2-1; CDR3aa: CASSLVGPSAEQFF
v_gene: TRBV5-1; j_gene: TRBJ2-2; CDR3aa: CASRDLVEATGELFF
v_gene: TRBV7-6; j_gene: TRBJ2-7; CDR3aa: CASSRGTGPYEQYF
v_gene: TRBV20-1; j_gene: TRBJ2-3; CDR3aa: CSALPVASRTDTQYF
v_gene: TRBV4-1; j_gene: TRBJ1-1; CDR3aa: CASSDRGRGNTEAFF
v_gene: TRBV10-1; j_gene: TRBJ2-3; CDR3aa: CASSGTSGTTNTDTQYF
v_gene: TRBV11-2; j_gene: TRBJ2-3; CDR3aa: CASSIRHTSGGGADTQYF
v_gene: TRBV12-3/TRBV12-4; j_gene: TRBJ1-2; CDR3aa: CASRPPGAADYGYTF
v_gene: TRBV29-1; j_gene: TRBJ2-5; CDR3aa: CSVAGEFRETQYF
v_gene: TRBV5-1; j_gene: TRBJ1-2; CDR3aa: CASSLLGEGDYGYTF
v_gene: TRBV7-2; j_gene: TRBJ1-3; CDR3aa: CASRGGPGNTIYF
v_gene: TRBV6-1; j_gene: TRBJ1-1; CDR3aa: CASTRTAMNTEAFF
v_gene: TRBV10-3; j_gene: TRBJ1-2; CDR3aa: CAISENQGFNYGYTF
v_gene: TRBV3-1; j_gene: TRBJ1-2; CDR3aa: CASSHRGNYGYTF
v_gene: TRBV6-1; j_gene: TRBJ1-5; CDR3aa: CASSEAGRGPQHF
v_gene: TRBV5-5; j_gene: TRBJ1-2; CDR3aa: CASRNEQGARYGYTF